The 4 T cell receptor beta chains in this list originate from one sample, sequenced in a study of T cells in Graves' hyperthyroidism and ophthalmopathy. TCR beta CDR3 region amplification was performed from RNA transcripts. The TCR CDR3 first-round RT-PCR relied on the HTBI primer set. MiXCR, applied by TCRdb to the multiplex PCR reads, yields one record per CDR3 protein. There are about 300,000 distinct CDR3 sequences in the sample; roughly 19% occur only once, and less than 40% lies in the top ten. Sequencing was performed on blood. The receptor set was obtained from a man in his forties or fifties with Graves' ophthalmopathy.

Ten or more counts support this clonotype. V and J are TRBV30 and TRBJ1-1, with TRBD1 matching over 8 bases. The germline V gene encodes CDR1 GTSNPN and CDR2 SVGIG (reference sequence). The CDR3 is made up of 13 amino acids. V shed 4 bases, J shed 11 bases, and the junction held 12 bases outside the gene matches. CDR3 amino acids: CAWTETQGAAAFF. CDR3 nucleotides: TGTGCCTGGACCGAGACCCAGGGGGCTGCGGCTTTCTTT.

CDR3 protein: CASSQNSNTGELFF. CDR3 bases: TGCGCCAGCAGCCAAAATTCGAACACCGGGGAGCTGTTTTTT. The gene calls are TRBV4-1 and TRBJ2-2; D gene uncertain. V dropped 2 bases and J dropped 0 bases, with 4 bases sitting between them. Germline CDR1 MGHRA, CDR2 YSYEKL. This CDR3 is built from 14 residues.

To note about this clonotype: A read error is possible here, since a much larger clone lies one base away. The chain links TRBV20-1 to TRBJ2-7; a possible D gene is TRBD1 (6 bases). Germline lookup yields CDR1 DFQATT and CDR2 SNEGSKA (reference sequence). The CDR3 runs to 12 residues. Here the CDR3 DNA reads TGCAGTGCTAGGGACAGCTCCCACGAGCAGTACTTC. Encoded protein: CSARDSSHEQYF.

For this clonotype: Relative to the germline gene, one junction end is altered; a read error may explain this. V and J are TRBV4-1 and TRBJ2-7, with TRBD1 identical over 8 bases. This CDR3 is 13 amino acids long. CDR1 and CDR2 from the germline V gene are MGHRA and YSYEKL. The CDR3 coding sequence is TGCGCCAACAGCTATGGACAGGGCTACGAGCAGTACTTT. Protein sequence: CANSYGQGYEQYF.